This T cell receptor (beta chain) was found in a study of OX40 agonist ivuxolimab in advanced cancers. With respect to the entire study: Ivuxolimab was an agonistic, fully human IgG2 monoclonal antibody directed against OX40 (CD134), a costimulatory receptor. Prior anti-PD-1, anti-PD-L1 or anti-CTLA-4 therapy was permitted, and about two fifths of dose-escalation patients had received checkpoint inhibitors. Three dose-escalation patients achieved partial responses, one with hepatocellular carcinoma and two with cutaneous melanoma. Peripheral TCRbeta sequencing aimed to test whether ivuxolimab altered TCR sequence diversity and caused clonal T-cell expansion. In the dose-escalation cohort, approximately 82% of patients were male, and the mean age was roughly 60 years with a range of roughly 20 to 80. Intravenous ivuxolimab was administered to patients every 2 weeks at six dose levels: 0.01, 0.1, 0.3, 1.5, 3 and 10 mg/kg. The paper describes the monotherapy dose-escalation part (N of about 54 patients) of the phase I trial of ivuxolimab. Of the roughly 52 dose-escalation patients, hepatocellular carcinoma was present in roughly 19, melanoma in some 15, renal cell carcinoma in 9 and head and neck cancer in 9. The full study reports these points: At doses of 0.1 to 3.0 mg/kg, clonal expansion of both CD4+ and CD8+ blood T cells was observed from baseline to week 6. In the 0.1-3.0 mg/kg groups, partial responders had among the lowest normalized peripheral clonal expansion, particularly in CD8+ T cells. The antigen specificity of the peripheral T cells that underwent clonal expansion was not determined. Low levels of normalized T-cell clonal expansion were also seen in some patients who did not respond. After ivuxolimab, CD8+ T cells had more expanded clones than CD4+ T cells on average.

As concerns this clone: Its antigen is unknown. No qualities accompany the bases; no much larger clone lies one base away.

V is trimmed back by 0 bases and J by 11 bases, and the junction contains 12 bases that no gene match accounts for. CDR1 LGHNT and CDR2 FRNRAP were looked up in the germline V gene. The CDR3 measures 15 amino acids from cysteine to phenylalanine. The read is trimmed to its CDR3 DNA, 45 bases read in frame from base 1. Genomic DNA was isolated from the sorted cells so that the TCRbeta CDR3 region could be sequenced. TCRbeta CDR3 regions were sequenced using the immunoSEQ Assay. Sourced from immuneACCESS, this table was stored by TCRdb with only in-frame sequences that have V and J called. A share of the clones is absent; for the studies checked, an unresolved V gene accounts for under half, and the remainder has no known explanation. Counted in this sample were about 50,000 clones; roughly 91% of them appeared once. The biggest ten clones account for more than 6.5% of the sample. The trial excluded patients who had a history of autoimmune disease or who were on systemic immunosuppression. Peripheral blood for TCR sequencing was drawn from every dose cohort at baseline, at cycle 4 day 1 and at cycle 7 day 1. The samples were taken from a phase I, first-in-human, multicenter, open-label dose-escalation trial of ivuxolimab. The trial enrolled adults with locally advanced or metastatic head and neck squamous cell, hepatocellular, melanoma or renal cell carcinoma. Before TCR sequencing, CD4+ T cells and CD8+ T cells from peripheral blood were sorted into separate populations.

The source was CD4+ or CD8+ T cells sorted from blood, collected in a trial of the OX40 agonist ivuxolimab. The source of this sequence is an adult with an advanced solid tumor such as melanoma, head and neck, liver or kidney cancer. The sequence is built from TRBV12-5 and TRBJ1-2, and TRBD1 aligns with 7 junction nucleotides. The DNA reads as follows: TGTGCTAGTGGTTTGGTATGTTGCGGGACAGAGCTTTACACCTTC. Translated, this gives CASGLVCCGTELYTF.